The TCR beta chain under discussion was sequenced for a study of shared clonotypes between healthy human individuals. Turning to the study itself: Those who served as donors were a couple of women and three men between the ages of 18 and 49.

Original handling: ImmunoSEQ gave junction-only sequences without quality scores, so filtering differed. Libraries were prepared by immunoSEQ multiplex PCR; TCRdb keeps only in-frame clonotypes and omits some of them. V and J calls plus clone size are reproduced from that table; the DNA served to infer D and trimming. The profile shows approximately 320,000 clones, around 90% of them singletons. This clone was seen a single time. Its antigen is not known. Germline V gene lookup returns CDR1 PRHDT and CDR2 FYEKMQ (reference sequence). The CDR3 has 16 amino acids. Trimming took 1 base from V and 4 from J; bases not matched to a gene: 7. Findings and limits, study-wide: Non-shared clonotypes displayed generation probabilities falling below those of clonotypes present in all four donors.

The TCR originated in a man younger than 35 in good health. The chain has TRBV13 and TRBJ2-7, with 10 bases aligning to TRBD2. The sequencing input was memory CD8+ T cells sorted from blood. Noted subset: CD45RO+ cells pooled with CCR7-negative TemRA cells. The CDR3 sequence: CASSLASGSLRYEQYF. DNA for the CDR3: TGTGCCAGCAGCTTAGCTAGCGGGAGCCTTAGGTACGAGCAGTACTTC.